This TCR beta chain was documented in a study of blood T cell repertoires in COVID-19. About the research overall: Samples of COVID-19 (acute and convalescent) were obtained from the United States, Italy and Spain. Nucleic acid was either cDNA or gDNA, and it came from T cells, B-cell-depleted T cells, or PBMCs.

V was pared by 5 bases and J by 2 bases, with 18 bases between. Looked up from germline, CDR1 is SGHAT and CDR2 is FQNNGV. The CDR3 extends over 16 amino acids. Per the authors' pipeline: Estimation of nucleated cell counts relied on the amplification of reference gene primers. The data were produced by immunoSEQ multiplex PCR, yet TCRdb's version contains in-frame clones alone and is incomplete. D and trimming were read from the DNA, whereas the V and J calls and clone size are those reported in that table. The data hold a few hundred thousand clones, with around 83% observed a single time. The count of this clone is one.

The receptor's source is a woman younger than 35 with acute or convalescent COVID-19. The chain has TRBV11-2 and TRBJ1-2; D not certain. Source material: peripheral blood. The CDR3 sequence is CASSPRVSASNYGYTF. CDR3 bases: TGTGCCAGCAGCCCCCGAGTCAGCGCTTCCAACTATGGCTACACCTTC.